The present TCR beta chain was sequenced within a study of regulatory T cells in long-lasting Graves disease. Findings of the study overall: Persistent patients had more shared public clonotypes (2,741) than new patients (approximately 920). Researchers examined only peripheral blood and not thyroid tissue.

As to time point: newly diagnosed GD, antithyroid drugs for less than 3 months. Generation of the TCR library employed RNA extracted from PBMCs. Staff took approximately 9.9 milliliters of peripheral blood and put it into EDTA tubes. This CDR3 is built from 18 residues. The V gene's germline CDR1 is SGDLS and CDR2 YYNGEE. V was cut by 0 bases and J by 5 bases, with 20 bases left in between. This clonotype was picked up many times. No antigen is known for it. Sequencing libraries for TCR beta were prepared with iRepertoire HTBI primers and Arm-PCR of CDR3 regions. Authors' analysis steps: Detected in the samples were around 59 TRBV and 14 TRBJ segments. MiXCR, applied by TCRdb to the multiplex PCR reads, yields one record per CDR3 protein. The V and J calls, along with clone size, are taken from TCRdb and not from the paper's own processing. The profile shows 200,000 to 250,000 distinct CDR3 sequences, 15% to 20% of them singletons.

J is TRBJ1-4 and V is TRBV9; D is perhaps TRBD1 (5 bases). This receptor was identified in a female donor with Graves disease. Sequenced material: peripheral blood mononuclear cells (PBMCs), taken at new diagnosis, from a patient treated with antithyroid drugs. CDR3 residues: CASSVGLFRLGQNEKLFF. The CDR3 bases are TGTGCCAGCAGCGTAGGCCTCTTCAGGTTGGGGCAAAATGAAAAACTGTTTTTT.